This T cell receptor (beta chain) comes out of a study of regulatory T cells in long-lasting Graves disease. The CDR3 is made up of 14 amino acids. Trimming left V 5 bases short and J 1 base short, with 9 bases between. Researchers made TCR beta libraries by using iRepertoire HTBI primers and running Arm-PCR on CDR3 regions. MiXCR was run by TCRdb on the multiplex PCR reads, yielding one entry per CDR3 protein. The sample records approximately 400,000 distinct CDR3 sequences, roughly 20% being singletons. Time point defined: persistent/refractory GD, antithyroid drugs over 5 years with positive TRAb. PBMCs provided the RNA from which the TCR library was made. Patients all came to the study from an endocrinology department in Xi'an, China. This clonotype was seen many times.

This sequence joins TRBV12-3 or TRBV12-4 and TRBJ1-5, with D unclear. The TCR comes from a woman aged 40 to 50 with Graves disease. Here the sequenced sample was peripheral blood mononuclear cells (PBMCs), taken when the disease was refractory, from a patient treated with antithyroid drugs. The CDR3 sequence: CASSDTVSNQPQHF. The CDR3 DNA reads TGTGCCAGCAGTGATACAGTGAGCAATCAGCCCCAGCATTTT.